This record looks at one TCR beta chain sequence and its context. Its antigen remains unidentified. This sample was included in a study of graft-versus-host responses after intestinal transplantation. Study-level information: Induction using anti-thymocyte globulin, followed by tacrolimus and steroids for around 3 years, was given to all recipients. General observations from the study: Peak circulating GvH clone levels were associated with early post-transplant HvG declines.

Using immunoSEQ multiplex PCR, the repertoire was profiled, and TCRdb retains in-frame clones only, with some absent. The profile covers 65,000 to 90,000 clones, with 75% to 95% appearing a single time and 7.6% taken by the ten largest. The CDR3 loop spans 16 amino acids. The V gene end was trimmed by 4 bases and the J gene end by 9 bases; junction bases not matched to a gene: 17. The germline gives CDR1 SGHDT, CDR2 YYEEEE. Sequences were derived from unstimulated CD8+ T cells sorted from spleen or lymph node cells, sampled before transplant. The V call is TRBV5-6, the J call TRBJ2-7, with TRBD1 matching 9 bases. The sequence derives from a human donor who was the organ donor for an intestinal transplant. The CDR3 bases are TGTGCCAGCAGCGTCTCCGGGACAGGGATCCTACGACGGCAGTACTTC. Translation: CASSVSGTGILRRQYF.